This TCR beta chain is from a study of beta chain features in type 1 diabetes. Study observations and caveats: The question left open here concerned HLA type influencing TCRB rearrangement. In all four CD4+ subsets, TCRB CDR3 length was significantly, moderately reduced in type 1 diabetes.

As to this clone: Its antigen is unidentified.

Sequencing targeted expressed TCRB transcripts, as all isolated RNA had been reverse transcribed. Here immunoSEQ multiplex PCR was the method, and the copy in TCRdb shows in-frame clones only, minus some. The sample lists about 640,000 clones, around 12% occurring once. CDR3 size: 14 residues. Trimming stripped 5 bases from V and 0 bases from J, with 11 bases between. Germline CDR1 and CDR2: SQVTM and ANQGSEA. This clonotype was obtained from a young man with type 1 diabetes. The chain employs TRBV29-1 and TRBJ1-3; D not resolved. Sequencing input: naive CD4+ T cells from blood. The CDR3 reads CSVTYGYSGNTIYF. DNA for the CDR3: TGCAGCGTTACCTACGGCTACTCTGGAAACACCATATATTTT.